These T cell receptor beta chains were read from a single sample in a study of OX40 agonist ivuxolimab in advanced cancers. Here immunoSEQ multiplex PCR was the method, and the copy in TCRdb shows in-frame clones only, minus some. The sample carries around 140,000 clones, around 93% recorded once. This specimen was CD4+ or CD8+ T cells sorted from blood, taken in a trial of the OX40 agonist ivuxolimab. The receptor set was obtained from an adult with an advanced solid tumor such as melanoma, head and neck, liver or kidney cancer. Each CDR3 is given with its conserved first and last residue. D genes are given only for firm matches. Size values are once, few and many counts, or a class for expanded clones, and some rows have none.

v_gene: TRBV7-8; j_gene: TRBJ1-1; abundance: -; d_gene: TRBD1; CDR3aa: CASSISRGLNTEAFF; CDR3nt: TGTGCCAGCAGCATAAGCAGGGGGCTGAACACTGAAGCTTTCTTT
v_gene: TRBV6-5; j_gene: TRBJ2-7; abundance: -; d_gene: -; CDR3aa: CASSDPGTGEQYF; CDR3nt: TGTGCCAGCAGCGACCCAGGAACGGGCGAGCAGTACTTC
v_gene: TRBV25-1; j_gene: TRBJ2-1; abundance: -; d_gene: -; CDR3aa: CASSGNLEEQFF; CDR3nt: TGTGCCAGCAGTGGAAACCTTGAGGAGCAGTTCTTC
v_gene: TRBV6-5; j_gene: TRBJ1-1; abundance: -; d_gene: -; CDR3aa: CASSYGGWTEAFF; CDR3nt: TGTGCCAGCAGTTATGGGGGGTGGACTGAAGCTTTCTTT
v_gene: TRBV27; j_gene: TRBJ2-2; abundance: once; d_gene: -; CDR3aa: CASSSYTGELFF; CDR3nt: TGTGCCAGCAGTTCGTACACCGGGGAGCTGTTTTTT
v_gene: TRBV10-2; j_gene: TRBJ1-1; abundance: -; d_gene: TRBD1; CDR3aa: CASIGTGGQYTEAFF; CDR3nt: TGCGCCAGCATCGGAACAGGGGGGCAATACACTGAAGCTTTCTTT
v_gene: TRBV18; j_gene: TRBJ2-7; abundance: -; d_gene: TRBD1; CDR3aa: CASSQGVAYEQYF; CDR3nt: TGTGCCAGCTCCCAGGGGGTGGCCTACGAGCAGTACTTC
v_gene: TRBV4-1; j_gene: TRBJ2-5; abundance: -; d_gene: -; CDR3aa: CASSQATPGHDGETQYF; CDR3nt: TGCGCCAGCAGCCAGGCCACTCCGGGACACGATGGGGAGACCCAGTACTTC
v_gene: TRBV28; j_gene: TRBJ1-2; abundance: -; d_gene: TRBD1; CDR3aa: CASRTGGPNYGYTF; CDR3nt: TGTGCCAGCAGGACAGGGGGGCCTAACTATGGCTACACCTTC
v_gene: TRBV11-2; j_gene: TRBJ1-2; abundance: once; d_gene: -; CDR3aa: CASSSQTGGDYGYTF; CDR3nt: TGTGCCAGCAGCTCCCAAACCGGGGGCGACTATGGCTACACCTTC
v_gene: TRBV7-8; j_gene: TRBJ1-2; abundance: few; d_gene: -; CDR3aa: CASTHGGNYGYTF; CDR3nt: TGTGCCAGCACCCATGGGGGGAACTATGGCTACACCTTC
v_gene: TRBV6-6; j_gene: TRBJ1-2; abundance: -; d_gene: -; CDR3aa: CASSYLGTVNYGYTF; CDR3nt: TGTGCCAGCAGCTACCTTGGGACGGTTAACTATGGCTACACCTTC
v_gene: TRBV5-8; j_gene: TRBJ2-7; abundance: once; d_gene: -; CDR3aa: CASSSGWGRYLYEQYF; CDR3nt: TGTGCCAGCAGCTCGGGGTGGGGACGATACCTCTACGAGCAGTACTTC
v_gene: TRBV30; j_gene: TRBJ2-2; abundance: -; d_gene: -; CDR3aa: CAWGGTGELFF; CDR3nt: TGTGCCTGGGGCGGGACCGGGGAGCTGTTTTTT
v_gene: TRBV28; j_gene: TRBJ1-4; abundance: -; d_gene: -; CDR3aa: CASSLRESNEKLFF; CDR3nt: TGTGCCAGCAGTTTACGGGAGTCGAATGAAAAACTGTTTTTT
v_gene: TRBV4-2; j_gene: TRBJ1-4; abundance: -; d_gene: TRBD1; CDR3aa: CASSSNRGLNEKLFF; CDR3nt: TGTGCCAGCAGCTCGAACAGGGGATTAAATGAAAAACTGTTTTTT
v_gene: TRBV7-9; j_gene: TRBJ2-2; abundance: -; d_gene: -; CDR3aa: CASSLSGAGELFF; CDR3nt: TGTGCCAGCAGCCTTAGCGGAGCCGGGGAGCTGTTTTTT
v_gene: TRBV6-4; j_gene: TRBJ1-1; abundance: -; d_gene: TRBD1; CDR3aa: CASSAGQGDTEAFF; CDR3nt: TGTGCCAGCAGTGCGGGACAGGGGGACACTGAAGCTTTCTTT
v_gene: TRBV5-1; j_gene: TRBJ2-1; abundance: once; d_gene: TRBD2; CDR3aa: CASSPGPMTSGYNEQFF; CDR3nt: TGCGCCAGCAGCCCAGGTCCCATGACTAGCGGATACAATGAGCAGTTCTTC
v_gene: TRBV5-4; j_gene: TRBJ2-1; abundance: once; d_gene: TRBD1; CDR3aa: CASSLASGQVSHEQFF; CDR3nt: TGTGCCAGCAGCTTGGCCTCGGGACAGGTGAGCCATGAGCAGTTCTTC
v_gene: TRBV6-5; j_gene: TRBJ1-5; abundance: -; d_gene: -; CDR3aa: CASSYGRGQPQHF; CDR3nt: TGTGCCAGCAGTTACGGCAGGGGCCAGCCCCAGCATTTT